Each of the 3 T cell receptor beta chains below was sequenced from the same sample in a study of siplizumab effects on memory and regulatory T cells (dated by TCRdb to the late 2010s). Receptor amplification or capture employed the immunoSEQ multiplex PCR assay. TCRdb obtained this table from immuneACCESS and retained in-frame rearrangements with V and J assigned. These tables miss some clones; where compared with another copy, unresolved V genes account for less than half of the shortfall, and the remainder is unexplained. The sample yields tens of thousands of clones; 80% to 95% were counted once. The ten largest clones represent 6% to 7% of the sample. Source material: CD8+ T cells sorted from blood. Receptors were obtained from a human donor in good health.

The chain joins TRBV19 to TRBJ1-1, with D perhaps matching TRBD1 (5 bases). Germline V gene data show CDR1 as LNHDA and CDR2 as SQIVND (reference sequence). The CDR3 loop spans 13 amino acids. V was pared by 5 bases and J by 1 base, with 8 bases between. CDR3 bases: TGTGCCAGTAGTGACGGGGGGAACACTGAAGCTTTCTTT. It specifies CASSDGGNTEAFF.

This chain connects TRBV27 to TRBJ1-6, with 10 bases identical to TRBD1. In germline, CDR1 is MNHEY, CDR2 SMNVEV (reference sequence). The CDR3 contains 17 residues. V trimming: 6 bases; J trimming: 9 bases; junction bases outside the gene matches: 14. The CDR3 DNA is TGTGCCAGCAGACCGAGAGCTGACAGGGGGCGAAGTTCACCCCTCCACTTT. It codes for CASRPRADRGRSSPLHF.

This clone was seen a handful of times. An end of the junction differs from the germline gene, which may be a read error. The J gene is TRBJ2-7, the V gene TRBV25-1; unclear D gene. The CDR3 totals 10 residues. Germline CDR1 is MGHDK and CDR2 is SYGVNS. CDR3 sequence (DNA): TGCGCCACAGCAGACAACGAGCAGTACTTC. Translation gives CATADNEQYF.